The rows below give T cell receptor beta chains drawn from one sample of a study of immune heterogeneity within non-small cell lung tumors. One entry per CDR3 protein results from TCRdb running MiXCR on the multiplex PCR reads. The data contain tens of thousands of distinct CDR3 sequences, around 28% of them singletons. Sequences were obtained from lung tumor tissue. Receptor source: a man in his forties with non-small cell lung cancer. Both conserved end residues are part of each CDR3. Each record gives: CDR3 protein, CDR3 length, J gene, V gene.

CASRLNRGRANEKLFF	16	TRBJ1-4	TRBV27
CASSSTGLRMEQYF	14	TRBJ2-7	TRBV5-6
CASSSSERTSGINPTGYEQYF	21	TRBJ2-7	TRBV11-2
CASSVAGVGEAFF	13	TRBJ1-1	TRBV9
CASSMGQGAGETQYF	15	TRBJ2-5	TRBV12-3/TRBV12-4
CASSVGWGREETQYF	15	TRBJ2-5	TRBV9
CAISDGGRTNQPQHF	15	TRBJ1-5	TRBV10-3
CAWSKFGQSNQPQHF	15	TRBJ1-5	TRBV30
CSVERWEGSFFNEQFF	16	TRBJ2-1	TRBV29-1
CASSLVRTSGGETQYF	16	TRBJ2-5	TRBV5-1
CASSPHMGQAKYGYTF	16	TRBJ1-2	TRBV9
CASSLSGVLYEQYF	14	TRBJ2-7	TRBV27
CASRMGGANVLTF	13	TRBJ2-6	TRBV14
CASSLARGSDTGELFF	16	TRBJ2-2	TRBV7-9
CASSPNRVNEKLFF	14	TRBJ1-4	TRBV12-3/TRBV12-4
CASSPMTPTIYGYTF	15	TRBJ1-2	TRBV12-3/TRBV12-4
CASSPTTRQGSGYTF	15	TRBJ1-2	TRBV6-2/TRBV6-3
CASSVDPDRYYDHYF	15	TRBJ2-7	TRBV9
CATSLGQPQHF	11	TRBJ1-5	TRBV12-3/TRBV12-4
CASSSTGREGSPLHF	15	TRBJ1-6	TRBV7-6
CASSPRRGDYGYTF	14	TRBJ1-2	TRBV9
CASSKQGEDYEQYF	14	TRBJ2-7	TRBV19
CASSLGGLAKNIQYF	15	TRBJ2-4	TRBV6-1
CSGSSGTHTDTQYF	14	TRBJ2-3	TRBV20-1
CSASDDRVEETQYF	14	TRBJ2-5	TRBV20-1
CASSLPGLVIQYF	13	TRBJ2-4	TRBV6-2/TRBV6-3
CASSFSSDEQFF	12	TRBJ2-1	TRBV7-9
CASSWASGKGAKNIQYF	17	TRBJ2-4	TRBV12-3/TRBV12-4
CSATRDTYEQYF	12	TRBJ2-7	TRBV20-1
CASSHPRDRKGDTQYF	16	TRBJ2-3	TRBV4-2
CASSKDGDTQYF	12	TRBJ2-3	TRBV19
CASSVSGGHEAFF	13	TRBJ1-1	TRBV6-1
CGIAGADTQYF	11	TRBJ2-3	TRBV20-1
CASSYRSGGRSPLHF	15	TRBJ1-6	TRBV6-5
CASSPRGGDYGYTF	14	TRBJ1-2	TRBV7-3
CASSSRTGDTEAFF	14	TRBJ1-1	TRBV7-3